These 3 T cell receptor beta chains share one sample of origin, sequenced in a study of response to subunit inactivated influenza vaccine. TCRdb re-derived calls from the RT-PCR reads in MiXCR, one entry per CDR3 protein. The sample yields more than 400,000 distinct CDR3 sequences, approximately 11% seen once. The specimen comprised PBMCs from blood, sampled 40 to 50 days after vaccination. All receptors derive from a man aged 50-59 years who received an inactivated influenza vaccine.

This chain links TRBV24-1 with TRBJ2-5; maybe TRBD2 (5 bases). Germline CDR1 is KGHDR and CDR2 is SFDVKD. Trimming took 5 bases from V and 2 from J, leaving 14 bases between them. The CDR3 has 15 residues. CDR3 DNA sequence: TGTGCCACCAGTGGCCCGGGTGGGGAGCAAGAGACCCAGTACTTC. Protein sequence: CATSGPGGEQETQYF.

This clonotype was seen a handful of times. The chain links TRBV9 to TRBJ2-2; D is possibly TRBD2 (6 bases). Germline values: CDR1 SGDLS, CDR2 YYNGEE. V was clipped by 0 bases and J by 3 bases, with 12 bases between them. CDR3 length: 16 residues. The CDR3 bases are TGTGCCAGCAGCGTAGATGGTAGCGGTTACACCGGGGAGCTGTTTTTT. This encodes CASSVDGSGYTGELFF.

The chain combines TRBV7-8 with TRBJ1-1; no reliable D call. CDR1 is SGHVS and CDR2 is FQNEAQ in the germline V gene. With 3 bases removed from V and 0 bases from J, the gap between germline ends came to 14 bases. The CDR3 loop spans 16 amino acids. CDR3 amino acids: CASSLTFNRLNTEAFF. CDR3 nucleotides: TGTGCCAGCAGCTTGACATTTAATAGGCTGAACACTGAAGCTTTCTTT.